A single sample is the source of the 5 T cell receptor beta chains below, sequenced in a study of blood T cell repertoires in COVID-19. Libraries were prepared by immunoSEQ multiplex PCR; TCRdb keeps only in-frame clonotypes and omits some of them. This sample has about 230,000 clones, with more than 70% found just once. The sequencing input was peripheral blood. The receptors derive from an elderly man with acute or convalescent COVID-19.

In this sample, this clone turned up a few times. This chain links TRBV10-3 with TRBJ2-1; D possibly corresponds to TRBD2 (5 bases). V was trimmed by 4 bases and J by 7 bases, leaving 20 bases between them. Germline CDR1 reads ENHRY; CDR2 reads SYGVKD. This CDR3 has 16 residues. CDR3 in DNA: TGTGCCATCAGTGGTTCCATTTCACTAGGCCAGAATGAGCAGTTCTTC. Its translation is CAISGSISLGQNEQFF.

The V and J genes are TRBV7-8 and TRBJ1-5; perhaps TRBD1 as D (5 bases). Germline V gene data show CDR1 as SGHVS and CDR2 as FQNEAQ. V was cut by 5 bases and J by 6 bases, with 20 bases left in between. The CDR3 runs 16 residues. The CDR3 loop reads CASSPTGTLSSQPQHF. The CDR3 DNA is TGTGCCAGCAGCCCTACCGGGACTCTCTCCAGTCAGCCCCAGCATTTT.

V is TRBV7-6 and J is TRBJ2-3; 10 bases agree with TRBD2. Trimming removed 4 bases from V and 2 bases from J; junction bases left unmatched: 6. CDR1 SGHVS and CDR2 FNYEAQ come from the germline V gene. CDR3 size: 16 residues. The CDR3 nucleotides are TGTGCCAGCAGCTCGAGGACTAGCGGACCCACAGATACGCAGTATTTT. It encodes CASSSRTSGPTDTQYF. The variable domain in full, with the rest retrieved from reference TRBV7-6 and TRBJ2-3, is GAGVSQSPRYKVTKRGQDVALRCDPISGHVSLYWYRQALGQGPEFLTYFNYEAQQDKSGLPNDRFSAERPEGSISTLTIQRTEQRDSAMYRCASSSRTSGPTDTQYFGPGTRLTVL.

The CDR3 spells CASSRSEAMNTEAFF. CDR3 coding DNA: TGTGCCAGCAGTCGATCCGAGGCGATGAACACTGAAGCTTTCTTT. The V call is TRBV7-9, the J call TRBJ1-1; unclear D gene. The V gene lost 6 bases and the J gene lost 0 bases, with 14 bases spanning the gap. The CDR3 runs 15 residues. Germline V gene sequence: CDR1 SEHNR, CDR2 FQNEAQ (reference sequence).

The chain links TRBV27 to TRBJ1-4; D is ambiguous. Between the trimmed V and J ends, which lost 2 bases and 1 base, there was a span of 2 bases. The CDR3 extends over 13 amino acids. CDR1 and CDR2 from the germline V gene are MNHEY and SMNVEV (reference sequence). The CDR3 DNA reads as TGTGCCAGCAGTTTACAAACTAATGAAAAACTGTTTTTT. This translates into CASSLQTNEKLFF.